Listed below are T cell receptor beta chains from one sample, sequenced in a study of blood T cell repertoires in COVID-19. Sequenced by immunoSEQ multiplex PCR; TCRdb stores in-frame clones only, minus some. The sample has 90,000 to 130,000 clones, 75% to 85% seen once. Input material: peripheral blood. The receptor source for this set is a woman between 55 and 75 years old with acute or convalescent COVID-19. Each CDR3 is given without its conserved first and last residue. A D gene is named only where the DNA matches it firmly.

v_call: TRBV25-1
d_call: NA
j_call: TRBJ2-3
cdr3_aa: ASSAVRGTSQY

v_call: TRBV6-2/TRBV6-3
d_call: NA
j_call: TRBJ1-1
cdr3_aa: ASSYGGGGNTEAF

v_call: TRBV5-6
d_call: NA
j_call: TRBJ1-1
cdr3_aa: ASSLAGRTEAF

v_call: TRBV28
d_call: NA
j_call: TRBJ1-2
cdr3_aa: ASSFLRLRGNYGYT

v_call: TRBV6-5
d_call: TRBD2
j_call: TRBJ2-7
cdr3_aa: ASSKTSGVYEQY

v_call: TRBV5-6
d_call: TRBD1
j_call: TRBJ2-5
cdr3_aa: ASSLSGTGGGETQY

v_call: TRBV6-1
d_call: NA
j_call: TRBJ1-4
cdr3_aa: ASSEALLAAGEKLF

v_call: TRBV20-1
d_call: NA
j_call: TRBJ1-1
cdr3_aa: SASPPEEGVMNTEAF

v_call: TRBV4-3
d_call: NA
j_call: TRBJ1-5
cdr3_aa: ASSQEGDRDYSNQPQH

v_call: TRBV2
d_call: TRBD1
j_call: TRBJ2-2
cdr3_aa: ASRRTGGSTGELF

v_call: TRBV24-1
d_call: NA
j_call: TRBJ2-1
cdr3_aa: ATSDLRAGHTKEEQF

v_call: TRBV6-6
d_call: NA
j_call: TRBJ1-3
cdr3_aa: ASSYSQGTGNTIY

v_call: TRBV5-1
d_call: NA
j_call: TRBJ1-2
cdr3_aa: ASSSPQGNYGYT

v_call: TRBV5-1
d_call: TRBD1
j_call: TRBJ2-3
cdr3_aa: ASSDRDRGNTQY

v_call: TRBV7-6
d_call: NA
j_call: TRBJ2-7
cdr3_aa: ASSFDSSYEQY

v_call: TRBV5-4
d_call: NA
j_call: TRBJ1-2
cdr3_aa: ASSAQGTEHGYT

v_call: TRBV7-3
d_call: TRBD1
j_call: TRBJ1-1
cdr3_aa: ASSLGQGQSTEAF

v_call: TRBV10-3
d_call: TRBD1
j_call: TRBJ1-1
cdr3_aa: ANSAGTANTEAF

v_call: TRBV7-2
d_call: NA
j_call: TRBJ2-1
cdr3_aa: ASSVQAYEQF

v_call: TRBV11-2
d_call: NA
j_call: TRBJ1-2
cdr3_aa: ASSSPVGGAYGYT

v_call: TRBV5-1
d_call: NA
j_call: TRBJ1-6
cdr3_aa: ASSPLGQTPSPLH

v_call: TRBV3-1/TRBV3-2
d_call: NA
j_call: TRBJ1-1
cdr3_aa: ASTGVWYTEAF

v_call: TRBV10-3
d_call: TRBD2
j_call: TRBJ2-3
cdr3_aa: ASGQAGEPDTQY

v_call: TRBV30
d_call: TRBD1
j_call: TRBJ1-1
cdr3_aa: AWRVQGVDPAF

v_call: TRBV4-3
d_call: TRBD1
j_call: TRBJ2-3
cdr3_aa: ASSPGQVIHGDTQY

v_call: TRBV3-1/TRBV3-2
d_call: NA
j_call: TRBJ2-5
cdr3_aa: ASSLPGGQETQY

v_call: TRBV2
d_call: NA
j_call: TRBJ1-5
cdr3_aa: ASSEDAGANQPQH

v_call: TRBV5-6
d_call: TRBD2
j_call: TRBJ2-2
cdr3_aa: ASLYRAGGLNTGELF

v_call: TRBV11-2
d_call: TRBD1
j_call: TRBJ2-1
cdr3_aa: ASSKGQGWNEQF

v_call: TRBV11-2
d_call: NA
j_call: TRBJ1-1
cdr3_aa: ASSLVGGNTEAF

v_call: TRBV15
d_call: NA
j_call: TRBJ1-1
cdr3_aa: ATSRDNTPYSEAF

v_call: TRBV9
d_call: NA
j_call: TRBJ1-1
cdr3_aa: ASSFEFNTEAF

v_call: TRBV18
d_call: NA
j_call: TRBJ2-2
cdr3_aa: ASSPGQIQNTGELF

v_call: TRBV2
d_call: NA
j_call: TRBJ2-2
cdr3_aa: ASENLRGGGTGELF

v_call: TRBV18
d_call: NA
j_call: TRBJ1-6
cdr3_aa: ASSPARGKNSPLH

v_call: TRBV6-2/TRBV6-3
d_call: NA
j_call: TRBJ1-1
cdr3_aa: ASSFSRNTEAF

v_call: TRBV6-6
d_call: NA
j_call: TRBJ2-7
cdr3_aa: ASHTGYEQY

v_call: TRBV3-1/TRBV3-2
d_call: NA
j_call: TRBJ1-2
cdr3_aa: ASSQDLQIYGYT

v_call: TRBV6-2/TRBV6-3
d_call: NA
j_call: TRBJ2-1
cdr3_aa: ASSYDDYYNEQF

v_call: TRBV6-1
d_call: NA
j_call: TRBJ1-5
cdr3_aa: ASSEQGNQPQH

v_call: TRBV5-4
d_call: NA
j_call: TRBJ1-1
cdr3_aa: ASSSSPPGGAF

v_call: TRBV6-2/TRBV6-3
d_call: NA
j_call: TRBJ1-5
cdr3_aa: ASSYQGYSNQPQH

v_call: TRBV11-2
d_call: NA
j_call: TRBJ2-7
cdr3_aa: ASSLAGVGEQY

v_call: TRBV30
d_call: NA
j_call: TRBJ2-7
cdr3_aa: AWSRIYEQY

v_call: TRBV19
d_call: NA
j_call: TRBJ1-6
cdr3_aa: ASSTSPSRGGYNSPLH

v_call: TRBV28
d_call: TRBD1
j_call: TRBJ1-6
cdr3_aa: ASSPGTGGLYNSPLH

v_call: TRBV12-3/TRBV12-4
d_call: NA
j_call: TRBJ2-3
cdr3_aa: ASSPTDTQY

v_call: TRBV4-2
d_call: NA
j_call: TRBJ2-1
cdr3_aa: ASSRGVYNEQF

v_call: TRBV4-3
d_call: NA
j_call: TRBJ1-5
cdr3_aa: ASSQSDGDQPQH

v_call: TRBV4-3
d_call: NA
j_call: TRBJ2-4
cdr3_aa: ASSQDRTENIQY

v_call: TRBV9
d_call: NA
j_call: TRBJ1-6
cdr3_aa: ASSAQASPYNSPLH